This T cell receptor (beta chain) was identified in a study of T cell responses to AZD1222 COVID-19 vaccine. Findings of the study overall: Regions 160-218 and 743-854 held dominance among vaccine-associated CD4 TCRs, which spanned spike. Clonal diversity may have been underestimated, and the donors were mostly white British, with more females than males. Every sample of the repertoires postdated the peak T cell response. Spike-specific TCR breadth rose after two AZD1222 doses, and depth rose as well.

Points on this clone: What it binds is not known. A junction boundary mismatches the germline segment, possibly from a read error.

The CDR3 loop spans 11 amino acids. Germline CDR1 SGHDT, CDR2 YYEEEE. The assay was immunoSEQ multiplex PCR, and TCRdb's table has in-frame clones only and misses some. This sample carries 150,000 or so clones, around 90% of them seen once, and the ten largest clones take under 4%. The sequences come from peripheral blood, collected on day 0 of AZD1222 vaccination. This clonotype was sampled from an adult in good health. V and J are TRBV5-6 and TRBJ2-7, with D tentatively TRBD1 or TRBD2 (5 bases each). The CDR3 loop is CASSPPGQDNF. CDR3 bases: TGTGCCAGCAGCCCCCCGGGGCAGGACAACTTC. The variable domain in full, with the rest retrieved from reference TRBV5-6 and TRBJ2-7, is DAGVTQSPTHLIKTRGQQVTLRCSPKSGHDTVSWYQQALGQGPQFIFQYYEEEERQRGNFPDRFSGHQFPNYSSELNVNALLLGDSALYLCASSPPGQDNFGPGTRLTVT.